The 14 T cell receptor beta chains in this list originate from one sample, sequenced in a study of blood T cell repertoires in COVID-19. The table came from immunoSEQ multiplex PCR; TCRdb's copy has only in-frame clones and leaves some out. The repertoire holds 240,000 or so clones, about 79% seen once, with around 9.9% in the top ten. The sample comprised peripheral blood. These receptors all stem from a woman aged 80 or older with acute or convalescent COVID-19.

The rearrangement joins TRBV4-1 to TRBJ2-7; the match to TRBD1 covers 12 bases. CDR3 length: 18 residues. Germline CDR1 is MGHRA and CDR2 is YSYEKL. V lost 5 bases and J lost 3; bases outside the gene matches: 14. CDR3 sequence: CASSAPRGTGGLLYEQYF. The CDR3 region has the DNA TGCGCCAGCAGCGCACCGAGGGGGACAGGGGGCCTCCTCTACGAGCAGTACTTC.

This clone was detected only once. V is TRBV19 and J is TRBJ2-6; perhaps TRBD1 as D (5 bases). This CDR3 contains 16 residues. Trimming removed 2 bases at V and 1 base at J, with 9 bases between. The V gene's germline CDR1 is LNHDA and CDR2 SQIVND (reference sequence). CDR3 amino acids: CASSILTASGANVLTF. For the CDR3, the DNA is TGTGCCAGTAGTATACTGACAGCATCTGGGGCCAACGTCCTGACTTTC. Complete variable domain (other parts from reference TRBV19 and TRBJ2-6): DGGITQSPKYLFRKEGQNVTLSCEQNLNHDAMYWYRQDPGQGLRLIYYSQIVNDFQKGDIAEGYSVSREKKESFPLTVTSAQKNPTAFYLCASSILTASGANVLTFGAGSRLTVL.

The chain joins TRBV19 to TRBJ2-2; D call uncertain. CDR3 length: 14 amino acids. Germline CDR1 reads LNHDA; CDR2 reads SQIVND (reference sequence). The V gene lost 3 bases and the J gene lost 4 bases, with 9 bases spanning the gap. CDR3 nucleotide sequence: TGTGCCAGTAGTATCAGGCCACTCACCGGGGAGCTGTTTTTT. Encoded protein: CASSIRPLTGELFF.

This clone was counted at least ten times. CDR3: CASSGETGSEQYF. CDR3 coding DNA: TGCGCCAGCAGCGGTGAGACAGGGAGCGAGCAGTACTTC. V gene TRBV5-1 combines with J gene TRBJ2-7; 7 nucleotides align to TRBD1. With V trimmed by 4 bases and J by 6 bases, 7 bases remained unmatched. This CDR3 has 13 amino acids. The germline V gene encodes CDR1 SGHRS and CDR2 YFSETQ.

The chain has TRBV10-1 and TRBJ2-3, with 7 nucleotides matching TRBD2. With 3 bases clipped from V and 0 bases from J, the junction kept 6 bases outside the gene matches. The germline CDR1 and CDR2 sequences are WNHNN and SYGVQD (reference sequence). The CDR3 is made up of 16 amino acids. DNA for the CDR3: TGCGCCAGCAGTGATGGGACTACATCTAGCACAGATACGCAGTATTTT. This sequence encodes CASSDGTTSSTDTQYF.

The CDR3 loop is CASRDRTPTDTQYF. CDR3 in DNA: TGTGCCAGCCGAGACAGAACACCTACAGATACGCAGTATTTT. The chain employs TRBV21-1 and TRBJ2-3; TRBD1 was called by the table and not checked on the DNA. TRBV21-1 is classified as a pseudogene. The CDR3 runs to 14 residues.

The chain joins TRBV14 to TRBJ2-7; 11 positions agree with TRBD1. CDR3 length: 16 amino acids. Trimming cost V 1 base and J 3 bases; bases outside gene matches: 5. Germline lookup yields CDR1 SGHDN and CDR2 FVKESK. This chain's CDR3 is CASSQVEGTGGYEQYF. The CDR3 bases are TGTGCCAGCAGCCAAGTTGAGGGGACAGGGGGCTACGAGCAGTACTTC.

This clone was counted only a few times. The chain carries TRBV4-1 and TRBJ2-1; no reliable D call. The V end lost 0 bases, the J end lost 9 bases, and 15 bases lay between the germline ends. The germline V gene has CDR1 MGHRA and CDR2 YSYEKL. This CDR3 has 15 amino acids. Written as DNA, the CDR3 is TGCGCCAGCAGCCAAGAAGCCACCTCACCGGGTGAGCAGTTCTTC. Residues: CASSQEATSPGEQFF.

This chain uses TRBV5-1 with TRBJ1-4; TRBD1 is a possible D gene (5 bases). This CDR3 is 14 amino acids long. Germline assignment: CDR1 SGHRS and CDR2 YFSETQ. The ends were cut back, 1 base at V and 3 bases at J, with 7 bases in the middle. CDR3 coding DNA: TGCGCCAGCAGCTTGTGGGGGGCTAATGAAAAACTGTTTTTT. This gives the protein CASSLWGANEKLFF.

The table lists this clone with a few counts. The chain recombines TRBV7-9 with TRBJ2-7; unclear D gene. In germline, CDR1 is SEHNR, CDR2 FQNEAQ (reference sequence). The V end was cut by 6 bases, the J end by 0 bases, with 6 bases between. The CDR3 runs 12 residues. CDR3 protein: CASRRDSYEQYF. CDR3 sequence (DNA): TGTGCCAGCAGAAGAGACTCCTACGAGCAGTACTTC.

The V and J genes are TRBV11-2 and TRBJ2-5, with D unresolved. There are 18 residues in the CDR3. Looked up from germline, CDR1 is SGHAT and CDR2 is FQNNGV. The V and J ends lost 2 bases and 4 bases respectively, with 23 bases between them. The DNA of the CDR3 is TGTGCCAGCAGCTTAAGAGGTGTTCAGTCTGAGGTGGGAGAGACCCAGTACTTC. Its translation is CASSLRGVQSEVGETQYF.

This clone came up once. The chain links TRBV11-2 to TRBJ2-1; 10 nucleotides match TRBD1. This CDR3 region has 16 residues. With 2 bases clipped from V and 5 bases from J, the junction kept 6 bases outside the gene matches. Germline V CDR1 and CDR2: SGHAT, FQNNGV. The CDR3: CASSLPDRGLNNEQFF. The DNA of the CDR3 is TGTGCCAGCAGCTTACCTGACAGGGGGCTAAACAATGAGCAGTTCTTC.

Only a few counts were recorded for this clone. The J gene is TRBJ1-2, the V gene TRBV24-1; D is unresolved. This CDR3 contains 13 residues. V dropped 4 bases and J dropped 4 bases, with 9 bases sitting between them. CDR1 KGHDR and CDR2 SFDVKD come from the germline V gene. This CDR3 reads CATSDQLGYGYTF. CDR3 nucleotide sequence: TGTGCCACCAGTGACCAACTCGGCTATGGCTACACCTTC.

CDR3 region: CASSFRGPSYEQYF. DNA for the CDR3: TGTGCCAGCAGTTTCAGGGGGCCTTCCTACGAGCAGTACTTC. J is TRBJ2-7 and V is TRBV27; TRBD1 agrees at 8 bases. Germline CDR1 and CDR2: MNHEY and SMNVEV (reference sequence). The V segment lost 3 bases and the J segment 1 base; nucleotides outside the gene matches: 2. CDR3 length equals 14 residues.